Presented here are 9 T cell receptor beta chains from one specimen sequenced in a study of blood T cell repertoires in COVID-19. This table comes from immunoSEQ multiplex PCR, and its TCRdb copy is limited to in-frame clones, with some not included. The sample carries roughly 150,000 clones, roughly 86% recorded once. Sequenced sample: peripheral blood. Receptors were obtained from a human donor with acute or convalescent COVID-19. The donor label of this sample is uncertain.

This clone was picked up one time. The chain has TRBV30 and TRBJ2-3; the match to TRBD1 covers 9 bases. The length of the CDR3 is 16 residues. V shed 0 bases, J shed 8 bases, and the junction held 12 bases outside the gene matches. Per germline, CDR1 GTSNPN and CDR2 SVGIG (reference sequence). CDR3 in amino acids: CAWSVGQGYDWGTQYF. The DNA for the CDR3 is TGTGCCTGGAGTGTAGGACAGGGGTACGACTGGGGTACGCAGTATTTT.

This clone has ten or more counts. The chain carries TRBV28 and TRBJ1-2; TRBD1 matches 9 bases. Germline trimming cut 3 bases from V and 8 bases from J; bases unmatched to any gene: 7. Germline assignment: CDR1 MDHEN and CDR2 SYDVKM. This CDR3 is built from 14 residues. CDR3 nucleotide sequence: TGTGCCAGCAGTTTCTCGGACAGGGGTGGAGGCTACACCTTC. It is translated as CASSFSDRGGGYTF.

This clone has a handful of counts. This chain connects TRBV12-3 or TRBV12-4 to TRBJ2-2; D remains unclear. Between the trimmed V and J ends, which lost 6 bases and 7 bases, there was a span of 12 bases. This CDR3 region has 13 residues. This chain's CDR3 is CASSPLVGGELFF. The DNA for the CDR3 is TGTGCCAGCAGCCCCTTGGTCGGCGGGGAGCTGTTTTTT.

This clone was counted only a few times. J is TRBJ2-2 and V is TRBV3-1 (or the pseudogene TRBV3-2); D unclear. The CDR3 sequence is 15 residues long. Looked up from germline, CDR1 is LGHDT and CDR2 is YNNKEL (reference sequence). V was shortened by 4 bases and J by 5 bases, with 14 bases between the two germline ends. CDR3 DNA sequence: TGTGCCAGCAGCCTCGACGCGTCAGGAACCGGGGAGCTGTTTTTT. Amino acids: CASSLDASGTGELFF.

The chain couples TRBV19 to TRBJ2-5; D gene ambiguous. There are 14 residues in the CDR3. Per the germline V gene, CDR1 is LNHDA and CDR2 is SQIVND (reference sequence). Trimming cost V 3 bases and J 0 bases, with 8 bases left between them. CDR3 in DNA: TGTGCCAGTAGTATGGTGGAGTACCAAGAGACCCAGTACTTC. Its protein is CASSMVEYQETQYF.

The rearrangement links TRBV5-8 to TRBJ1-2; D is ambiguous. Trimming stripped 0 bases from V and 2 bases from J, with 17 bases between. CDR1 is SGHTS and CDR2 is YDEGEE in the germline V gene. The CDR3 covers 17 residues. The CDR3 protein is CASSLAWGAGINYGYTF. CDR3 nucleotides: TGTGCCAGCAGCTTGGCGTGGGGTGCGGGGATAAACTATGGCTACACCTTC.

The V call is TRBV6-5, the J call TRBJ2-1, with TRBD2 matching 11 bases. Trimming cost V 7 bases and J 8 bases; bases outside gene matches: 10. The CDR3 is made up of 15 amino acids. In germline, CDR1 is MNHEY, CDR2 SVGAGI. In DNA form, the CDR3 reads TGTGCCAGCAATGGATTAGCGGGGGGGCAAGATGAGCAGTTCTTC. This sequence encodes CASNGLAGGQDEQFF.

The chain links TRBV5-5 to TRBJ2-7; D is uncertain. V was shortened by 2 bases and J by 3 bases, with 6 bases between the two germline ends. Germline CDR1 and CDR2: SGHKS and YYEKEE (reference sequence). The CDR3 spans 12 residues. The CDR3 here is CASSFRLYEQYF. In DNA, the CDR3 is TGTGCCAGCAGCTTCAGGCTCTACGAGCAGTACTTC.

The CDR3 DNA follows: TGTGCCAGCAGCTTAGGGCAGGACTACGTGGGAGGCTACACCTTC. Its translation: CASSLGQDYVGGYTF. The V call is TRBV7-9, the J call TRBJ1-2; no firm D call. This CDR3 is 15 amino acids long. The V gene's germline CDR1 is SEHNR and CDR2 FQNEAQ (reference sequence). Between the trimmed V and J ends, which lost 1 base and 8 bases, there was a span of 17 bases.